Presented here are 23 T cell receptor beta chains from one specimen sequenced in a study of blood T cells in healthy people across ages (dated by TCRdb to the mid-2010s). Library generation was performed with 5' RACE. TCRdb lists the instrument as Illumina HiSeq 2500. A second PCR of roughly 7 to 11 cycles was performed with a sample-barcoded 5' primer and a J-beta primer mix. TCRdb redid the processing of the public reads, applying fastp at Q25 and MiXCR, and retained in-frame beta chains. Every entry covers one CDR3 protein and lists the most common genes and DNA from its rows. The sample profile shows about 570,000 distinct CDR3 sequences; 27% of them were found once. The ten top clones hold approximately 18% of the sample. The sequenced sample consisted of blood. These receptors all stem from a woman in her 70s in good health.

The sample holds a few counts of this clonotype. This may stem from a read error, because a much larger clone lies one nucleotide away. The CDR3 nucleotides read TGTGCCTGCGGTTTTCTCGACTACGAGCAGTACTTC. This sequence encodes CACGFLDYEQYF. This chain links TRBV6-2 or TRBV6-3 with TRBJ2-7; D unclear. The CDR3 is 12 amino acids. Trimming cost V 11 bases and J 3 bases, with 14 bases left between them. Germline V gene lookup returns CDR1 MNHEY and CDR2 SVGEGT.

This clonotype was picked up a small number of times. CDR3 sequence reads: CASSLGVGYRGTGRNEQFF. In DNA, the CDR3 is TGCGCCAGCAGCTTAGGGGTTGGTTATAGGGGGACAGGGCGAAATGAGCAGTTCTTC. This rearrangement joins TRBV5-1 to TRBJ2-5; TRBD1 matches at 9 bases. The J call is in doubt because the DNA end fits TRBJ2-1 better. The CDR3 totals 19 residues. CDR1 and CDR2 from the germline V gene are SGHRS and YFSETQ.

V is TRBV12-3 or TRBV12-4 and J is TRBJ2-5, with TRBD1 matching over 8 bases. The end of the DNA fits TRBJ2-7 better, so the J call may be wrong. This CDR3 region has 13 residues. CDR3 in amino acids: CASCGRGLNEQYF. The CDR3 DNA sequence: TGTGCCAGTTGCGGCAGGGGGCTAAACGAGCAGTACTTC.

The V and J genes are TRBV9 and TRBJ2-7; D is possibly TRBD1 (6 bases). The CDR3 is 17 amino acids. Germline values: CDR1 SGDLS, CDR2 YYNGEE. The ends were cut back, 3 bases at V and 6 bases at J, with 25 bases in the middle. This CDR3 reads CASSALPTGTKLREQYF. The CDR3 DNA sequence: TGTGCCAGCAGCGCATTACCAACCGGGACAAAGCTTCGCGAGCAGTACTTC.

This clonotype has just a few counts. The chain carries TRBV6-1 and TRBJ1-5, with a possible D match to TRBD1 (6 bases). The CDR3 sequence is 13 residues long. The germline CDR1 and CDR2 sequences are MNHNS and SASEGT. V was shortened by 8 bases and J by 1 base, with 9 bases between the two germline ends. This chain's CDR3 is CASATGSNQPQHF. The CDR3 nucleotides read TGTGCCAGCGCGACAGGCAGCAATCAGCCCCAGCATTTT.

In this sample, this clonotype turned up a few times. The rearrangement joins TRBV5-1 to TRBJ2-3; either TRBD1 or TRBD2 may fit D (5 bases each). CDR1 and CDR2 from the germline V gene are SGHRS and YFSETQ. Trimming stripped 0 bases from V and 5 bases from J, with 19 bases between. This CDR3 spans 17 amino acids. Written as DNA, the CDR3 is TGCGCCAGCAGCTTGGTCCTTGGGGGTGGTGTTGGAGATACGCAGTATTTT. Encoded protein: CASSLVLGGGVGDTQYF.

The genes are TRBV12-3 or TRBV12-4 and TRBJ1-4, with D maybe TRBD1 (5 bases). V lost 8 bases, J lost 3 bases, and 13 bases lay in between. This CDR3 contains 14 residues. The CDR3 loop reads CASGGGKSNEKLFF. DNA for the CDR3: TGTGCCAGCGGGGGGGGGAAATCTAATGAAAAACTGTTTTTT.

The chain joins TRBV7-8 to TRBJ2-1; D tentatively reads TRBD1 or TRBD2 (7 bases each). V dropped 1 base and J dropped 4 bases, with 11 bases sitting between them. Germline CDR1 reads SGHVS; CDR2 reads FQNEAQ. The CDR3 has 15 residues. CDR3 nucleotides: TGTGCCAGCAGCTTAGGGGGGGGACAGTACAATGAGCAGTTCTTC. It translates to CASSLGGGQYNEQFF. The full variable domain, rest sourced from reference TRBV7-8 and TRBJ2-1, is GAGVSQSPRYKVAKRGQDVALRCDPISGHVSLFWYQQALGQGPEFLTYFQNEAQLDKSGLPSDRFFAERPEGSVSTLKIQRTQQEDSAVYLCASSLGGGQYNEQFFGPGTRLTVL.

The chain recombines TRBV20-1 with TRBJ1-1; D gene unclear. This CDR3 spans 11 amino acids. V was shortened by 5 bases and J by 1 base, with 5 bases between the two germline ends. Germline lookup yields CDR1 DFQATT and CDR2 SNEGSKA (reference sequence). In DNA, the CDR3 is TGCAGTGCTCCTCAGAACACTGAAGCTTTCTTT. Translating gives CSAPQNTEAFF.

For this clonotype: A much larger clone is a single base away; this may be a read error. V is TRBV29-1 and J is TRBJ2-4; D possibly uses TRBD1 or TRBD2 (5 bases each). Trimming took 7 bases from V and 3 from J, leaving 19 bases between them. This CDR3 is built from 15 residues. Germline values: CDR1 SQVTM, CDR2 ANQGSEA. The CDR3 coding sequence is TGCAGCGCCATGGGGACCAAATGGAGCAAAAACATTCAGTACTTC. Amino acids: CSAMGTKWSKNIQYF.

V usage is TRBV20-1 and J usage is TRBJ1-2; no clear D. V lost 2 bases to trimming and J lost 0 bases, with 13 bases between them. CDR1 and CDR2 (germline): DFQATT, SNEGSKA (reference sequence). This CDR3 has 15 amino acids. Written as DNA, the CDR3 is TGCAGTGCTAGAAAGCGGCCAGAGTCTAACTATGGCTACACCTTC. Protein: CSARKRPESNYGYTF.

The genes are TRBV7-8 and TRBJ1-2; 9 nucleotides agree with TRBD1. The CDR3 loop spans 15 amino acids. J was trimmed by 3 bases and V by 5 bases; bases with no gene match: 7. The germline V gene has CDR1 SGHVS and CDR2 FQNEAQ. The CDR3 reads CASSPRDRADYGYTF. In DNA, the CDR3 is TGTGCCAGCAGCCCTAGGGACAGGGCGGACTATGGCTACACCTTC.

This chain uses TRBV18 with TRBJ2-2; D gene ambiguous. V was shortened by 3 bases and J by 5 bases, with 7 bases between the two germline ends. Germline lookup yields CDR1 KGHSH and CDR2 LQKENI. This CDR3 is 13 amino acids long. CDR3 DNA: TGTGCCAGCTCACCTTCAAAAACCGGGGAGCTGTTTTTT. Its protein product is CASSPSKTGELFF.

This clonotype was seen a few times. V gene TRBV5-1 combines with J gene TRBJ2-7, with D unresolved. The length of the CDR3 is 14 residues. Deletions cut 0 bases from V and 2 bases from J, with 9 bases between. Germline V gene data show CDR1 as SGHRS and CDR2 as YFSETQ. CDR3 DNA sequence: TGCGCCAGCAGCTTGGACGGAGCTACCTACGAGCAGTACTTC. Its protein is CASSLDGATYEQYF.

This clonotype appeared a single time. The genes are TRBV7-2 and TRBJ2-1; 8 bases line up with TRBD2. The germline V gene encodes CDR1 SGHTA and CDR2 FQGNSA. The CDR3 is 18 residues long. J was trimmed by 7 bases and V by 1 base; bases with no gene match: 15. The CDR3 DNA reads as TGTGCCAGCAGCTTAGTCGGAGGACGGCGGGGGGCCCTGAATGAGCAGTTCTTC. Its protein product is CASSLVGGRRGALNEQFF.

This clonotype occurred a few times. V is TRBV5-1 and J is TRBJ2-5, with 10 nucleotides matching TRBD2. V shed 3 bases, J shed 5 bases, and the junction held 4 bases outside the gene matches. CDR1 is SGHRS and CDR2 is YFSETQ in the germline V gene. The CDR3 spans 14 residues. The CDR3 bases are TGCGCCAGCAGCTACGGACTAGCGGAGGAGACCCAGTACTTC. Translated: CASSYGLAEETQYF. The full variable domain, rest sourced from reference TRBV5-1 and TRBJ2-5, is KAGVTQTPRYLIKTRGQQVTLSCSPISGHRSVSWYQQTPGQGLQFLFEYFSETQRNKGNFPGRFSGRQFSNSRSEMNVSTLELGDSALYLCASSYGLAEETQYFGPGTRLLVL.

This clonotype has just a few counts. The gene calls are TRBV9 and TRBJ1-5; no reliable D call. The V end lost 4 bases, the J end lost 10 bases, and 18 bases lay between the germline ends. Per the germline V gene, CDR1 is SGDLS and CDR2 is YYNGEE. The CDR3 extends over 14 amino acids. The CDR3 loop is CASSTHGVGEPQHF. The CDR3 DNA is TGTGCCAGCAGCACCCATGGAGTTGGGGAACCCCAGCATTTT. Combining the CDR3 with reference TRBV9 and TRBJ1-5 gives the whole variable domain DSGVTQTPKHLITATGQRVTLRCSPRSGDLSVYWYQQSLDQGLQFLIQYYNGEERAKGNILERFSAQQFPDLHSELNLSSLELGDSALYFCASSTHGVGEPQHFGDGTRLSIL.

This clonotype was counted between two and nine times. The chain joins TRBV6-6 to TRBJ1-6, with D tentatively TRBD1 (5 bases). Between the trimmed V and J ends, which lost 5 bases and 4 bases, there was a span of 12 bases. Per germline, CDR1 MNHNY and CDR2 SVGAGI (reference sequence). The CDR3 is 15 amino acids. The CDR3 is CASSPGEMYNSPLHF. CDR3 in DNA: TGTGCCAGCAGTCCGGGGGAGATGTATAATTCACCCCTCCACTTT.

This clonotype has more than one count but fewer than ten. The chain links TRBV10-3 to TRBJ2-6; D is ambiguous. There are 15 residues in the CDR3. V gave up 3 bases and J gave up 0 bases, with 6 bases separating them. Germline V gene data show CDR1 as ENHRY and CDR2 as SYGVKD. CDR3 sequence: CAISEVLSGANVLTF. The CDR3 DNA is TGTGCCATCAGTGAAGTTCTCTCTGGGGCCAACGTCCTGACTTTC.

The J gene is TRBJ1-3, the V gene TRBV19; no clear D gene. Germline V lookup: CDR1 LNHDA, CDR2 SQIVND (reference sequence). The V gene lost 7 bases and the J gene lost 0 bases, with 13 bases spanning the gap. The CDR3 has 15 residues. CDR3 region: CASTWAASSGNTIYF. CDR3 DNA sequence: TGTGCCAGTACATGGGCCGCCAGCTCTGGAAACACCATATATTTT. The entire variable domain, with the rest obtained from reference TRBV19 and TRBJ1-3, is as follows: DGGITQSPKYLFRKEGQNVTLSCEQNLNHDAMYWYRQDPGQGLRLIYYSQIVNDFQKGDIAEGYSVSREKKESFPLTVTSAQKNPTAFYLCASTWAASSGNTIYFGEGSWLTVV.

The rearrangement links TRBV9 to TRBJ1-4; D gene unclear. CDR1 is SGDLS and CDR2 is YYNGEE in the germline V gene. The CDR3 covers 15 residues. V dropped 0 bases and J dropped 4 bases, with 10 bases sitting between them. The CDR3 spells CASSVAGSLNEKLFF. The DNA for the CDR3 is TGTGCCAGCAGCGTAGCAGGCAGCCTTAATGAAAAACTGTTTTTT.

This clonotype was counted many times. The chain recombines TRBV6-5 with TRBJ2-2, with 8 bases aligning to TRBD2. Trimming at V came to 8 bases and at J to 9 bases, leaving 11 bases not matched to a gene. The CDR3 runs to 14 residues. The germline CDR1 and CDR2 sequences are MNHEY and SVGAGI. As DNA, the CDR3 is TGTGCCAGCGTTAAAGCGGGGGCCCCTTGGGAGCTGTTTTTT. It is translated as CASVKAGAPWELFF.

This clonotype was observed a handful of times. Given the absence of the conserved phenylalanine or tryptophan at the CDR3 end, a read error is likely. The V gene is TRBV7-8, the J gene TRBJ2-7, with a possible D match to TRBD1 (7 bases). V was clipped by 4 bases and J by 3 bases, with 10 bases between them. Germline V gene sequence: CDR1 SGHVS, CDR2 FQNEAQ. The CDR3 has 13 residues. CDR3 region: CASSSQGGYEQYL. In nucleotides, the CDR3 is TGTGCCAGCAGCTCCCAGGGGGGCTACGAGCAGTACCTC.